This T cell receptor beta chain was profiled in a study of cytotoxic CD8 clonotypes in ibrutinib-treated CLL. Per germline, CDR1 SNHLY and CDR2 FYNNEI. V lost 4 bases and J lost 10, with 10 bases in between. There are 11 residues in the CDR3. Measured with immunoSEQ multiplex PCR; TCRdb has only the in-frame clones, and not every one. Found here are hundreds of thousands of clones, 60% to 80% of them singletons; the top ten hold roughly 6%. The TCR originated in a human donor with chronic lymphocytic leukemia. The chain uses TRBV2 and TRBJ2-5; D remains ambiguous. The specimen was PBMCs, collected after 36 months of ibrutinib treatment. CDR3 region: CASSGKTSQYF. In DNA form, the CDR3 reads TGTGCCAGCAGTGGTAAGACAAGCCAGTACTTC.